A selection of T cell receptor beta chains follows, all from one sample in a study of T cells expressing NK-cell markers. For each CDR3 protein, TCRdb gives one entry from its re-call of the 5' RACE reads, without DNA. The sample has about 450,000 distinct CDR3 sequences. The sequenced material came from blood T cells: a sorted CD56 or NKG2C T cell subset, CD4+ or CD8+ T cells, or bulk PBMC T cells (not recorded which). The receptors originated from a woman aged 18-69 years in good health. CDR3s include the opening cysteine and the closing phenylalanine or tryptophan.

CDR3aa	j_gene	v_gene
CASSSPPGEVDRTQYF	TRBJ2-5	TRBV4-3
CASSRSGRKGDTQYF	TRBJ2-3	TRBV28
CASSLERVNTEAFF	TRBJ1-1	TRBV7-8
CASSPTGRGNQPQHF	TRBJ1-5	TRBV12-3/TRBV12-4
CATSRNRDSNQPQHF	TRBJ1-5	TRBV15
CASSVLPGRADTEAFF	TRBJ1-1	TRBV9
CASSYGVYNEQFF	TRBJ2-1	TRBV6-2/TRBV6-3
CASSLAKVRSEQYF	TRBJ2-7	TRBV6-5
CSVGELSNTGELFF	TRBJ2-2	TRBV29-1
CASEGSNQPQHF	TRBJ1-5	TRBV28
CASSLEQGISEQYF	TRBJ2-7	TRBV7-2
CASRLEGNTEAFF	TRBJ1-1	TRBV12-3/TRBV12-4
CASSPDRGLADTQYF	TRBJ2-3	TRBV5-1
CASSPGRLNYGYTF	TRBJ1-2	TRBV18
CSVSRGSETQYF	TRBJ2-5	TRBV29-1
CSASWDRVPKNIQYF	TRBJ2-4	TRBV20-1
CSANLGSGSTDTQYF	TRBJ2-3	TRBV20-1
CASNHRDRGYATNEKLFF	TRBJ1-4	TRBV6-1
CATSDPRGVPGELFF	TRBJ2-2	TRBV24-1
CSVALVGGGEQYF	TRBJ2-7	TRBV29-1